Below, one TCR beta chain is given with its context. The antigen remains unidentified. The cDNA was generated by 5'RACE with 10-nucleotide random UMIs. TCRdb analysed the 5' RACE reads with MiXCR anew, one entry per CDR3 protein. The table has some 53,000 distinct CDR3 sequences, roughly 17% seen once; the top ten hold roughly 4.4%. This entry is derived from a study of neurological immune-mediated disorders. Study-wide findings and caveats: Because no CDR3 amino acid sequences were shared across subjects by expanded clones, private repertoires were suggested in all groups.

The unsorted libraries were prepared from 2 million PBMCs (stored at -80 C). This CDR3 has 16 residues. V was pared by 10 bases and J by 0 bases, with 8 bases of the junction left unmatched. The sequence was obtained from a man in his 60s in good health. This chain joins TRBV12-3 or TRBV12-4 and TRBJ2-2; TRBD2 agrees at 10 bases. Sequencing was done on a sample of PBMCs. The CDR3 nucleotides are TGTGCCATCAGCCCGAGCGGGAGGGCGAACACCGGGGAGCTGTTTTTT. Translation gives CAISPSGRANTGELFF.